This T cell receptor (beta chain) was sequenced during a study of blood T cell repertoires in COVID-19. The data were produced by immunoSEQ multiplex PCR, yet TCRdb's version contains in-frame clones alone and is incomplete. The sample lists 320,000 or so clones, around 86% seen once, with 5.2% in the top ten. CDR1 LGHNA and CDR2 YSLEER come from the germline V gene. The CDR3 has 15 amino acids. V lost 4 bases and J 1 base, leaving 13 bases between the germline ends. The V gene is TRBV4-3, the J gene TRBJ1-1, with D tentatively TRBD1 (6 bases). Specimen: PBMCs or T cells enriched from blood (not recorded which). The clonotype was recovered from a man between 60 and 75 years old who had recovered from COVID-19. The CDR3 coding sequence is TGCGCCAGCAGCCGGGACAAGGCGGGGAACACTGAAGCTTTCTTT. Amino acids: CASSRDKAGNTEAFF.